This is a list of T cell receptor beta chains from one sample in a study of read filtering for tumor transcriptome and immune sequencing. One entry per CDR3 protein results from TCRdb running MiXCR on the reads. The sample yields 30,000 to 40,000 distinct CDR3 sequences, 12% seen once. Sequenced sample: a population of CD138-negative cells sorted from bone marrow. The receptors originated from a donor at least 40 years old with multiple myeloma. CDR3s include the opening cysteine and the closing phenylalanine or tryptophan. Each record gives: J gene, V gene, clone size, D gene, CDR3 DNA, CDR3 protein. A D gene is named only where the DNA matches it firmly. Clone sizes are given selectively: once, few, many, or a class where the clone is expanded.

TRBJ2-1,TRBV24-1,many,TRBD2,TGTGCCACCAGTCAGACTAGCGGGGGCCCAAGCTCCTACAATGAGCAGTTCTTC,CATSQTSGGPSSYNEQFF
TRBJ2-6,TRBV20-1,many,-,TGCAGTGCTCACTCGGGGGGCTCTAATTCTGGGGCCAACGTCCTGACTTTC,CSAHSGGSNSGANVLTF
TRBJ2-7,TRBV15,many,-,TGTGCCACCAGCAGATGCCTCACGGCTGCGAGCTCCTACGAGCAGTACTTC,CATSRCLTAASSYEQYF
TRBJ2-3,TRBV29-1,many,-,TGCAGCGTTGAAGGTGGCCCTAGGTGGGGACTTAGCACAGATACGCAGTATTTT,CSVEGGPRWGLSTDTQYF
TRBJ2-3,TRBV12-3/TRBV12-4,few,TRBD2,TGTGGCATCGCTATCGGGGGGGCCACAGATACGCAGTATTTT,CGIAIGGATDTQYF
TRBJ2-2,TRBV7-2,many,-,TGTGCCAGCAGCTTCGGGGTAAAAGGCGGGGAGCTGTTTTTT,CASSFGVKGGELFF
TRBJ2-2,TRBV7-9,many,-,TGTGCCAGCTCCCCCGGGGAGCTGTTTTTT,CASSPGELFF
TRBJ2-2,TRBV6-4,-,TRBD2,TGTGCCAGCAGTGGGACTAGCGGGAACACCGGGGAGCTGTTTTTT,CASSGTSGNTGELFF
TRBJ2-2,TRBV4-1,many,TRBD2,TGCGCCAGCAGCCAAGTTGGGACTAGCGGGGCCACCGGGGAGCTGTTTTTT,CASSQVGTSGATGELFF
TRBJ2-1,TRBV7-3,-,TRBD1,TGTGCCAGCAGCCCGAATCCGGGACAGGGGAGCGCCGAGCAGTTCTTC,CASSPNPGQGSAEQFF
TRBJ2-5,TRBV20-1,many,TRBD1,TGCAGTGCTAGAGATCTTGACGGTTGGCAGGGGGCGGGAGAGACCCAGTACTTC,CSARDLDGWQGAGETQYF
TRBJ2-1,TRBV29-1,-,-,TGCAGCGTTCCTGACTTCTACAATGAGCAGTTCTTC,CSVPDFYNEQFF
TRBJ2-5,TRBV5-1,few,-,TGCGCCAGCAGCTTGGGAAGGTACCAAGAGACCCAGTACTTC,CASSLGRYQETQYF
TRBJ1-6,TRBV27,many,-,TGTGCCAGCAGTTTGGGGAGGCCACCCCTCCACTTT,CASSLGRPPLHF
TRBJ1-2,TRBV2,-,-,TGTGCCAGCAGTCCCATGGGGGGGAACGGAGGCTATGGCTACACCTTC,CASSPMGGNGGYGYTF
TRBJ2-7,TRBV20-1,many,TRBD1,TGCAGTGCTAGTTCCGGGACAGGGGTTGCCGGTACCTACGAGCAGTACTTC,CSASSGTGVAGTYEQYF
TRBJ2-1,TRBV5-1,many,TRBD1,TGCGCCAGCAGCTTCGCCCGGACAGGGAGGAATGAGCAGTTCTTC,CASSFARTGRNEQFF
TRBJ2-3,TRBV20-1,many,-,TGCAGTGCTAGAGATGCTGGAATACGAGGTACGCAGTATTTT,CSARDAGIRGTQYF
TRBJ2-5,TRBV10-3,few,TRBD2,TGTGCCATCAGTGAGTCTATAGCGGGGAAAGAGACCCAGTACTTC,CAISESIAGKETQYF
TRBJ1-1,TRBV27,many,-,TGTGCCAGCAGCCCCCGGACCTCGAACACTGAAGCTTTCTTT,CASSPRTSNTEAFF
TRBJ1-2,TRBV18,few,TRBD1,TGTGCCAGCTCAGTCGGTTGTGGGACAGGAGATGGCTACACCTTC,CASSVGCGTGDGYTF
TRBJ1-2,TRBV13,many,-,TGTGCCAGCAGCGGGGACGGGACCTTCTATGGCTACACCTTC,CASSGDGTFYGYTF
TRBJ2-4,TRBV10-3,many,-,TGTGCCATCAGTGAGCGGGCTGAAAACATTCAGTACTTC,CAISERAENIQYF
TRBJ2-3,TRBV20-1,many,-,TGCAGTGCTAGAGCCAGGCGGGGTGCTAGCACAGATACGCAGTATTTT,CSARARRGASTDTQYF
TRBJ2-3,TRBV7-6,few,-,TGTGCCAGCAGGGAGGGAGCAGGGGGAAATACGCAGTATTTT,CASREGAGGNTQYF
TRBJ1-6,TRBV11-3,many,-,TGTGCCAGCAGCTCCTCCCTTGGGGCCCTCCACTTT,CASSSSLGALHF
TRBJ1-2,TRBV5-4,many,-,TGTGCCAGCAGCCCAGTAGGAGGACAGACCTATGGCTACACCTTC,CASSPVGGQTYGYTF
TRBJ1-5,TRBV2,many,-,TGTGCCAGCAGTCTCGACTCGGGTCAGCCCCAGCATTTT,CASSLDSGQPQHF
TRBJ2-3,TRBV29-1,many,TRBD2,TGCAGCGTCCCTACTAGCGGGTTAACAGATACGCAGTATTTT,CSVPTSGLTDTQYF
TRBJ2-1,TRBV11-2,many,-,TGTGCCAGCAGTTCATCGACTAGCTCCTACAATGAGCAGTTCTTC,CASSSSTSSYNEQFF
TRBJ2-3,TRBV6-6,many,-,TGTGCCAGCAGATTAGGACTCCCCACAGATACGCAGTATTTT,CASRLGLPTDTQYF
TRBJ1-4,TRBV7-8,many,-,TGTGCCAGCAGCTTAGCGGAGAGACGCGAGAATGAAAAACTGTTTTTT,CASSLAERRENEKLFF
TRBJ2-3,TRBV24-1,many,-,TGTGCCACCAGTGACCGCGGGGCGGAATCCTTCACAGATACGCAGTATTTT,CATSDRGAESFTDTQYF
TRBJ1-2,TRBV7-8,few,-,TGTGCCAGCAGCTCCGGACGCGACAGGATCAACTATGGCTACACCTTC,CASSSGRDRINYGYTF
TRBJ2-3,TRBV10-3,many,TRBD2,TGTGCCATCGCCAGCGGGGGGGCCACAGATACGCAGTATTTT,CAIASGGATDTQYF
TRBJ2-1,TRBV6-5,many,-,TGTGCCAGCAGTTTGGGGCAGGGGATCAACAATGAGCAGTTCTTC,CASSLGQGINNEQFF
TRBJ2-3,TRBV5-1,many,TRBD2,TGCGCCAGCAGCTTCGTGCGGGGGGAGTGGTATTTT,CASSFVRGEWYF
TRBJ2-7,TRBV6-5,many,-,TGTGCCAGCATGGAGGGGGGAGGGACCTACGAGCAGTACTTC,CASMEGGGTYEQYF
TRBJ1-5,TRBV20-1,few,-,TGCAGTGCCGGAGGGTTGCTCAATAGCAATCAGCCCCAGCATTTT,CSAGGLLNSNQPQHF
TRBJ2-7,TRBV7-9,many,-,TGTGCCAGCAGCTTAAGTGGCCCAGCGGCCTACGAGCAGTACTTC,CASSLSGPAAYEQYF
TRBJ2-5,TRBV20-1,many,-,TGCAGTGCTAGGGACCGACTACACAAGACAGAGACCCAGTACTTC,CSARDRLHKTETQYF
TRBJ2-1,TRBV7-2,few,-,TGTGCCAGCAGCTTAGGAGGGGGAGCTAGAGGGACCCGCAATGAGCAGTTCTTC,CASSLGGGARGTRNEQFF
TRBJ2-1,TRBV28,many,TRBD1,TGTGCCAGCAGTTTTTACAGGGGGAATGAGCAGTTCTTC,CASSFYRGNEQFF
TRBJ2-3,TRBV30,many,-,TGTGCCTGGAGTCGGGGACTGGAGTACACAGATACGCAGTATTTT,CAWSRGLEYTDTQYF
TRBJ1-5,TRBV21-1,few,-,TGTGCCAGCAGCACCCGGGACATTAAGCGCAATCAGCCCCAGCATTTT,CASSTRDIKRNQPQHF
TRBJ2-2,TRBV7-8,many,TRBD1,TGTGCCAGCAGCAGGACAGGGGACACCGGGGAGCTGTTTTTT,CASSRTGDTGELFF
TRBJ2-3,TRBV4-1,many,-,TGCGCCAGCAGCCAAGAATCCGGATACACAGATACGCAGTATTTT,CASSQESGYTDTQYF
TRBJ2-6,TRBV10-3,many,-,TGTGCCATCAGTGCAGGGGACTCTGGGGCCAACGTCCTGACTTTC,CAISAGDSGANVLTF
TRBJ2-2,TRBV7-2,many,-,TGTGCCAGCACGTTACTCGGAGGTACCGGGGAGCTGTTTTTT,CASTLLGGTGELFF
TRBJ2-1,TRBV6-1,many,-,TGTGCCAGCAAGCCCTCCTCTAGCTTTGTATCCTACAATGAGCAGTTCTTC,CASKPSSSFVSYNEQFF
TRBJ2-4,TRBV12-3/TRBV12-4,once,-,TGTGCCAGCAGGGCGGGGCCAGGCCTAGCCAAAAACATTCAGTACTTC,CASRAGPGLAKNIQYF
TRBJ2-1,TRBV28,many,-,TGTGCCAGCGGCTCGCGGGGAGATGAGCAGTTCTTC,CASGSRGDEQFF
TRBJ2-2,TRBV12-3/TRBV12-4,-,TRBD1,TGTGCCAGCTTCGACCTCCGGGACAGGGGTTACACCGGGGAGCTGTTTTTT,CASFDLRDRGYTGELFF